The rows below give T cell receptor beta chains drawn from one sample of a study of CD8 T cells in ankylosing spondylitis. TCRdb recomputed calls from the 5' RACE reads with MiXCR, one row per CDR3 protein. This table holds almost 250,000 distinct CDR3 sequences, 32% found once. Sequenced: blood, either unsorted or a sorted T cell fraction (not recorded which). Receptors originate from a male donor with ankylosing spondylitis or in good health (not recorded which). CDR3s include the opening cysteine and the closing phenylalanine or tryptophan. The D gene is left open where the match is weak. Size is stated for part of the rows, as once, few or many counts, or as a class when the clone is expanded.

V	J	size	D	DNA	CDR3
TRBV29-1	TRBJ2-2	few	TRBD1	TGCAGCGTTGGGGACAGGAACACCGGGGAGCTGTTTTTT	CSVGDRNTGELFF
TRBV12-3/TRBV12-4	TRBJ2-1	few	TRBD1	TGTGCCAGCAGTTATACCGGGACAGGCAATGAGCAGTTCTTC	CASSYTGTGNEQFF
TRBV7-9	TRBJ1-3	.	.	TGTGCCAGCAGCTCCGACCGGGACCACCCTTCTGGAAACACCATATATTTT	CASSSDRDHPSGNTIYF
TRBV20-1	TRBJ2-3	.	.	TGCAGTGCCGCCGGGACCCCGCCGAGGGCAGATACGCAGTATTTT	CSAAGTPPRADTQYF
TRBV27	TRBJ1-1	.	.	TGTGCCAGCAGCGTCGACAGTCGGGGTGAAGCTTTCTTT	CASSVDSRGEAFF
TRBV20-1	TRBJ1-6	.	TRBD1	TGCAGTGCTAGCCTAAACAGACAGGGTCCCTCCTATAATTCACCCCTCCACTTT	CSASLNRQGPSYNSPLHF
TRBV12-3/TRBV12-4	TRBJ2-7	few	.	TGTGCCAGCAGTTTTGGGGTCGGGGCCTACGAGCAGTACTTC	CASSFGVGAYEQYF
TRBV20-1	TRBJ2-7	.	TRBD1	TGCAGTGCGTGGACAGGGCGACTCTCGCGCGAGCAGTACTTC	CSAWTGRLSREQYF
TRBV5-5	TRBJ2-1	few	TRBD2	TGTGCCAGCAGCTTGGTTGCTAGCGGGGACTACAATGAGCAGTTCTTC	CASSLVASGDYNEQFF
TRBV10-3	TRBJ2-2	.	.	TGTGCCATCAGTGTCGCAGAAACTCCGAACACCGGGGAGCTGTTTTTT	CAISVAETPNTGELFF
TRBV5-1	TRBJ1-6	once	.	TGCGCCAGCAGCTTGGGTCTTACTTCACCCCTCCACTTT	CASSLGLTSPLHF
TRBV7-9	TRBJ2-3	.	.	TGTGCCAGCAGGCCTCCCCAGCGGCTTATATCCACAGATACGCAGTATTTT	CASRPPQRLISTDTQYF
TRBV20-1	TRBJ2-2	few	.	TGCAGTGCTAGAGATTCTAGGGGAACCGGGGAGCTGTTTTTT	CSARDSRGTGELFF
TRBV7-9	TRBJ1-3	.	.	TGTGCCAGCAGCTTAGGGACAGACCACACCATATATTTT	CASSLGTDHTIYF
TRBV27	TRBJ2-7	.	.	TGTGCCAGCAGTTTATCGGGAAGCTTCTACGAGCAGTACTTC	CASSLSGSFYEQYF
TRBV20-1	TRBJ2-1	many	.	TGCAGTGGTATGAGGGGCGGTGTTGAGCAGTTCTTC	CSGMRGGVEQFF
TRBV12-3/TRBV12-4	TRBJ1-1	.	TRBD1	TGTGCCAGCAGCACGACAGGGGGAGGTACTGAAGCTTTCTTT	CASSTTGGGTEAFF
TRBV6-6	TRBJ2-2	few	TRBD2	TGTGCCGGGGGGGCCGGGGAGCTGTTTTTT	CAGGAGELFF
TRBV19	TRBJ2-3	.	TRBD2	TGTGCCAGTAGTACACTCTACAGCGGGGACACAGATACGCAGTATTTT	CASSTLYSGDTDTQYF
TRBV6-1	TRBJ1-1	.	TRBD1	TGTGCCAGCAAGGAGGGGGCCTTCACTGAAGCTTTCTTT	CASKEGAFTEAFF
TRBV7-9	TRBJ2-5	.	.	TGTGCCAGCAGCGCACCGGGACGGGCTTCCCAAGAGACCCAGTACTTC	CASSAPGRASQETQYF
TRBV12-3/TRBV12-4	TRBJ2-7	few	.	TGTGCCAGCAGTCCGAGACAGGTTCCCTACGAGCAGTACTTC	CASSPRQVPYEQYF
TRBV12-3/TRBV12-4	TRBJ1-4	.	.	TGTGCCAGCACAACCACGGCTGAAAAACTGTTTTTT	CASTTTAEKLFF
TRBV7-9	TRBJ2-1	.	.	TGTGCCAGCAGCCCCAGCGGGTCCCACAATGAGCAGTTCTTC	CASSPSGSHNEQFF
TRBV20-1	TRBJ1-1	few	.	TGCAGTGCTCCCTCAGCCCCCCCTACTGAGGGGGCTGAAGCTTTCTTT	CSAPSAPPTEGAEAFF
TRBV5-1	TRBJ1-2	.	.	TGCGCCAGCAGCTTGGCCTATCTCAGTGAAAAAGGGTATGGCTACACCTTC	CASSLAYLSEKGYGYTF
TRBV5-5	TRBJ1-3	few	.	TGTGCCTCGGACCCCACCTCGTCTGGAAACACCATATATTTT	CASDPTSSGNTIYF
TRBV12-3/TRBV12-4	TRBJ2-3	few	TRBD2	TGTGCCAGCAGTTTACGGTTGCTAGCGGGGGGAACAGATACGCAGTATTTT	CASSLRLLAGGTDTQYF
TRBV20-1	TRBJ2-6	few	.	TGCAGTGCTCCCCAGGGGGGGGCCAACGTCCTGACTTTC	CSAPQGGANVLTF
TRBV10-3	TRBJ1-2	.	TRBD1	TGTGCCATCGGGGGGACAGGGGTCGGCTACACCTTC	CAIGGTGVGYTF
TRBV7-9	TRBJ1-5	.	.	TGTGCCAGCAGCCCCCCGGGGTCGCATCAGCCCCAGCATTTT	CASSPPGSHQPQHF
TRBV20-1	TRBJ2-3	.	.	TGCAGTGCCCCGTGGACAGACACAGATACGCAGTATTTT	CSAPWTDTDTQYF
TRBV15	TRBJ2-2	.	TRBD2	TGTGCCACTGGGGCGGGGGGTACCACCGGGGAGCTGTTTTTT	CATGAGGTTGELFF
TRBV12-3/TRBV12-4	TRBJ2-7	.	.	TGTGCCAGCAGTTTTTCCCGGGCCAACTACGAGCAGTACTTC	CASSFSRANYEQYF
TRBV20-1	TRBJ2-3	few	TRBD2	TGCAGTGCTACCTTAGCGGGGGGGGCAGATACGCAGTATTTT	CSATLAGGADTQYF
TRBV20-1	TRBJ1-1	few	.	TGCAGTGCTAGAGAGACGGGACTGCCCCCTGAAGCTTTCTTT	CSARETGLPPEAFF
TRBV12-3/TRBV12-4	TRBJ2-1	.	.	TGTGCCAGCAGTTTCCTTGGGGGTCGGGCTAATGAGCAGTTCTTC	CASSFLGGRANEQFF
TRBV20-1	TRBJ1-6	.	TRBD1	TGCAGTGCTCCCGGACAGGGGGGTTCACCCCTCCACTTT	CSAPGQGGSPLHF
TRBV3-1	TRBJ2-6	.	.	TGTGCCAGCAGCCTCGGGCGGTCCGGGGCCAACGTCCTGACTTTC	CASSLGRSGANVLTF
TRBV20-1	TRBJ2-1	.	TRBD2	TGCAGTGCCCTGACCATGAGACTAGCGGGGGGGAATGAGCAGTTCTTC	CSALTMRLAGGNEQFF
TRBV12-5	TRBJ2-2	.	.	TGTGCTAGTGGTTTGGTATTCGGGGGACCGAACACCGGGGAGCTGTTTTTT	CASGLVFGGPNTGELFF
TRBV15	TRBJ2-5	.	.	TGTGCCACCAGCAGTCCGCCCGAGGAGACCCAGTACTTC	CATSSPPEETQYF
TRBV12-3/TRBV12-4	TRBJ2-7	few	.	TGTGCCAGCAGTTTCAGCAGGGACTACGAGCAGTACTTC	CASSFSRDYEQYF
TRBV6-2/TRBV6-3	TRBJ2-5	few	.	TGTGCCAGCAGCCCAAACGGGCCTCAAGAGACCCAGTACTTC	CASSPNGPQETQYF
TRBV7-2	TRBJ2-1	.	TRBD2	TGTGCCAGCAGCTTCGCCGGGACTATCAACAATGAGCAGTTCTTC	CASSFAGTINNEQFF
TRBV6-1	TRBJ2-1	.	TRBD2	TGTGCCAGCAGCCTATCTGCGGGGGGCCTCCATGAGCAGTTCTTC	CASSLSAGGLHEQFF